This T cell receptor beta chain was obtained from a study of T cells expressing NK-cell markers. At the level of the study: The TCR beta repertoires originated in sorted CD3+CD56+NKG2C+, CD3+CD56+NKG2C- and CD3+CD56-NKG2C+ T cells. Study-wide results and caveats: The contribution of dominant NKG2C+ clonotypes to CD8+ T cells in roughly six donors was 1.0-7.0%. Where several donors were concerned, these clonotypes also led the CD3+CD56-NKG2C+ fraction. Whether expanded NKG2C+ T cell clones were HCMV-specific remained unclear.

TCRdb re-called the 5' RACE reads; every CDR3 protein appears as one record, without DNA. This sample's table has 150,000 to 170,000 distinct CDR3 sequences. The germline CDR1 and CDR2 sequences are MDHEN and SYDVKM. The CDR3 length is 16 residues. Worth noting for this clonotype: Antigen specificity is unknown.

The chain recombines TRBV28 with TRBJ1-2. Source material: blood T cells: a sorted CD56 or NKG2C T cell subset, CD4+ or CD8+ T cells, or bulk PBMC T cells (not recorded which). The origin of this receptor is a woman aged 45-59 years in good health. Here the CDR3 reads CASSFAQDGLVYGYTF.